These T cell receptor beta chains were read from a single sample in a study of shared clonotypes between healthy human individuals. Here immunoSEQ multiplex PCR was the method, and the copy in TCRdb shows in-frame clones only, minus some. Among over 1.5 million clones listed, 95% to 99% were seen once. The specimen sequenced was naive CD4+ T cells sorted from blood. These receptor sequences come from a man aged 30-40 years in good health. Each CDR3 is given with its conserved first and last residue. The order of the fields is CDR3 length, clone size, V gene, J gene, D gene, CDR3 protein, CDR3 DNA. The D gene is left open where the match is weak. Where a row states a size, it is once, few, many or the class of an expanded clone; other rows omit it.

16,NA,TRBV5-1,TRBJ2-1,NA,CASSLFGSSSYNEQFF,TGCGCCAGCAGCTTGTTTGGGTCCAGCTCCTACAATGAGCAGTTCTTC
15,NA,TRBV7-7,TRBJ2-1,NA,CASSPRDLSYNEQFF,TGTGCCAGCAGCCCCCGGGACCTCTCCTACAATGAGCAGTTCTTC
15,once,TRBV10-3,TRBJ2-2,TRBD2,CAIKGLAGDTGELFF,TGTGCCATCAAAGGACTAGCGGGAGACACCGGGGAGCTGTTTTTT
13,NA,TRBV28,TRBJ1-2,NA,CASSLAGTRGYTF,TGTGCCAGCAGTTTGGCAGGGACTCGGGGCTACACCTTC
15,NA,TRBV7-9,TRBJ2-1,NA,CASRPDFGSYNEQFF,TGTGCCAGCAGGCCTGACTTCGGGTCCTACAATGAGCAGTTCTTC
16,NA,TRBV29-1,TRBJ2-7,TRBD2,CSVGGGTSGSSYEQYF,TGCAGCGTTGGTGGGGGGACTAGCGGGAGCTCCTACGAGCAGTACTTC
15,NA,TRBV2,TRBJ2-7,NA,CASSANRANAYEQYF,TGTGCCAGCAGTGCGAACAGGGCAAACGCCTACGAGCAGTACTTC
12,NA,TRBV7-2,TRBJ1-1,NA,CASSPPSPEAFF,TGTGCCAGCAGCCCGCCTTCCCCTGAAGCTTTCTTT
17,NA,TRBV5-1,TRBJ2-1,TRBD2,CASSLGGGASSYNEQFF,TGCGCCAGCAGCTTGGGCGGGGGGGCTAGCTCCTACAATGAGCAGTTCTTC
13,NA,TRBV5-1,TRBJ2-7,NA,CASSRIQGSEQYF,TGCGCCAGCAGCCGTATTCAGGGATCCGAGCAGTACTTC
14,NA,TRBV21-1,TRBJ1-5,NA,CASIDRGIGQPQHF,TGTGCCAGTATAGACAGGGGGATCGGTCAGCCCCAGCATTTT
15,NA,TRBV5-1,TRBJ1-2,NA,CASSLRAGASYGYTF,TGCGCCAGCAGCTTGCGGGCAGGGGCTTCCTATGGCTACACCTTC
13,NA,TRBV7-3,TRBJ1-2,NA,CASSFRGGHGYTF,TGTGCCAGCAGCTTCAGGGGAGGGCATGGCTACACCTTC
13,NA,TRBV7-3,TRBJ1-2,TRBD1,CASSPGTGPGYTF,TGTGCCAGCAGCCCAGGGACAGGGCCTGGCTACACCTTC
20,NA,TRBV7-6,TRBJ2-2,TRBD2,CASSPPGSASGSIDTGELFF,TGTGCCAGCAGCCCCCCCGGCTCTGCTAGCGGGAGTATAGACACCGGGGAGCTGTTTTTT